This T cell receptor beta chain emerged from a study of CD8+CD57+ T cells in acquired aplastic anemia. Study-level information: DNA recovered from sorted CD4+ and CD8+ cells had a mean of around 3.2 ug. Healthy-donor CD4+ cells averaged about 9.9 million reads. Notes on the study in general: Patients and controls had CD8+ Simpson's diversity values that were not significantly distinct. Twenty-nine sequences, all CD8+ CDR3, were shared between patients and controls.

The J segment lost 3 bases and the V segment lost 4 bases, leaving 3 bases of the junction unmatched. Looked up from germline, CDR1 is SGHTA and CDR2 is FQGTGA. The CDR3 contains 14 residues. A remark on this clonotype: Its antigen is unidentified.

Investigators profiled TCR beta VDJ and CDR3 from genomic DNA template. TCRdb independently ran MiXCR on the reads; one entry per CDR3 protein. The sample holds some 220,000 distinct CDR3 sequences; about 37% are singletons and the top ten take around 1.1%. The sample was sorted CD4+, CD8+, or CD8+CD57+ T cells (not recorded which) from PBMCs. This TCR derives from a human donor in good health, serving as a control. The chain combines TRBV7-3 with TRBJ2-3, with 8 bases matching TRBD1. The CDR3 DNA follows: TGTGCCAGCAGCTCGGACAGGGTAACAGATACGCAGTATTTT. It encodes CASSSDRVTDTQYF.